Listed here is a single T cell receptor beta chain. Its cognate antigen has yet to be identified. No base-level quality is on record; no much larger clone is a single base apart. The cohort comprised approximately 700 healthy bone marrow donors. Cohort members were all nominally healthy when sampled, although unrecorded immune exposures were likely present. The donor was CMV seropositive and belonged to the group of around 300 seropositive cohort members. Every donor gave a peripheral blood sample, and the peripheral blood mononuclear cells from that sample were used for TCR beta sequencing. The Qiagen DNeasy Blood Extraction Kit was used to extract genomic DNA from the blood cell samples. This sample is drawn from a study of cytomegalovirus exposure and HLA in healthy donors (dated by TCRdb to about 2017). As for the study more broadly: An earlier analysis of roughly 500 of the donors reported 276 Gb of sequence data and 95 million to 140 million unique TCR beta sequences obtained from around 180 million T cells. Roughly 300 gigabases of sequencing data and 80 million or so unique TCR sequences were included in an early release covering 550 to 800 HLA-typed donors. Among the roughly 430 genotyped donors, approximately 82% belonged to the genetic ancestry cluster associated with self-reported Caucasian donors. The aim of the study was to test whether cataloging public T cell receptors could identify signatures of past pathogen exposure. The T cell repertoires of around 670 subjects were profiled by immunosequencing and related to cytomegalovirus serostatus. In addition to the first cohort of 666 subjects, a separate validation cohort of 130 or so different subjects was used. High-throughput TCR immunosequencing, statistical association of individual TCRs with disease status, and machine learning were combined to predict cytomegalovirus infection status. To study patterns of TCR occurrence, a later analysis re-analyzed previously published TCR beta repertoires from 666 donors and added high-resolution HLA genotyping. In the later analysis, no new phenotypic data were used to find candidate immune exposures; instead, reliance was placed on TCR beta sequences and their occurrence across donors. In an earlier analysis of roughly 540 of the donors, high-throughput TCR beta sequencing was used to judge whether each TCR beta V gene segment behaved as functional or pseudogenic. Alongside the repertoire data, information on donor age, sex, ethnicity and CMV serostatus was compiled. Genome-wide SNP genotypes for about 60% of the roughly 700 donors were used in a later genetic analysis, which treated that subset as a discovery cohort. All discovery cohort repertoires had been generated using a single sequencing platform. HLA typing covered class I and class II loci at four-digit resolution. Typing coverage differed by locus: A, B, C, DRB1 and DQB1 were typed in roughly 620-630 donors, DQA1 in about 560, DPA1 in over 600, and DPB1 in 472. A handful of DR-DQ haplotypes were handled as single units for association and clustering because linkage in the cohort was strong. Among some 400 genotyped donors of the cohort, an average of 235,054 unique TCR beta nucleotide sequences were sequenced per donor, roughly a sixth of them non-productive. The research as a whole found: An earlier analysis of approximately 570 of the donors showed that most TCR beta V segments appeared in productive rearrangements either about 87% or about 30% of the time, which broadly matched IMGT annotations. A later analysis associated 16,951 TCR beta sequences with specific HLA alleles at a false discovery rate of 0.05. Because counts were too low, fewer than 20 rarely observed V segments, including chromosome 9 orphons, were excluded from the earlier analysis of some 540 of the donors. The cohort was sequenced for TCR beta chains only, and without alpha or paired-chain data the features that could be detected were limited. A later analysis reported that several top co-occurrence clusters appeared linked to parvovirus B19, influenza, CMV and Epstein-Barr virus. In a later analysis, HLA-associated TCR beta chains were found to be more clonally expanded and to have lower generation probabilities than equally common non-associated chains. In vitro tests confirmed that a few of the cytomegalovirus-associated TCR beta chains recognize cytomegalovirus antigens. Some IMGT-functional V segments, including TRBV6-2 and TRBV6-3, could not be distinguished by the 87-base-pair reads and were therefore excluded. A later genetic analysis associated a missense DCLRE1C variant with V-gene and J-gene trimming of TCR beta chains, and an independent cohort replicated the association. A later analysis found that TCR association rates varied across HLA loci, with DRB1 alleles showing the most associated TCRs and HLA-C alleles the fewest. For the cohort, immune exposure information was limited to CMV serostatus. A further reported finding was that TCR beta sequences accurately predicted the HLA-A and HLA-B alleles for most subjects in the first cohort. A cluster of highly shared sequence variants was judged likely to be a technical artifact of the sequencing pipeline. The classifier was reported to diagnose cytomegalovirus status with high specificity and sensitivity in both the original cohort and the validation cohort. Correlated functional status among segregating V segments might be attributable to linkage disequilibrium, but an unknown experimental factor could not be ruled out. The study listed approximately 160 TCR beta chains as associated with cytomegalovirus. While some public TCRs were present in many individuals, most TCR sequences turned up only very rarely across donors. Strong co-occurrence of HLA alleles, especially DR and DQ, made assigning TCR associations to individual alleles difficult. The presence/absence analyses assumed that sequencing depth was roughly uniform across donors, and that assumption may not be true. According to a later analysis, most CMV-associated TCR beta chains appeared to be HLA-restricted, and the HLA associations seemed to be driven largely by CMV exposure. Because HLA typing was missing for some donors at each locus, association tests included only the typed subset. The authors suggested that the approach could potentially be extended to other disease states and immunological phenotypes. According to a later genetic analysis, donors in an Asian-associated ancestry cluster had fewer N-insertions in productive TCRs than the approximately 650-donor mean.

Spanning cysteine to phenylalanine, the CDR3 consists of 12 amino acids. The retained sequence is limited to the CDR3, 36 bases, with the frame set at the first base. The germline ends are 6 bases apart after V is trimmed by 3 bases and J by 5 bases. CDR1 and CDR2 are drawn from the germline V gene: LGHNT, FRNRAP. Library preparation employed the immunoSEQ multiplex PCR assay. A mixture of 60 forward primers for TCR Vbeta segments and 13 reverse primers for TCR Jbeta segments was used in the multiplex PCR. The CDR3 region of rearranged TCR beta genes was amplified from genomic DNA with a multiplex PCR assay. The amplified TCR beta libraries were sequenced on the Illumina HiSeq System as 87-base-pair reads. The paper's data handling went like this. Across the 500 to 750 repertoires, a later analysis counted tens of millions of unique TCR beta chains, 9 million to 14 million of which were shared by at least two donors. To remove PCR and sequencing errors, raw reads were error-corrected and collapsed into unique sequences using a nearest-neighbor algorithm that merged closely related sequences. V, D and J gene segments were assigned by aligning CDR3 sequences to IMGT reference sequences. For a sequence to be retained, a match of at least six nucleotides to both a V gene segment and a J gene segment was required. A rearrangement was called productive if the CDR3 had no stop codons and remained in frame with V and J, and every other rearrangement was called non-productive. Following IMGT convention, CDR3 was defined as the stretch from the second conserved V-encoded cysteine up to the conserved J-encoded phenylalanine. The earlier analysis of about 500 of the donors excluded sequences that lacked an unambiguous match to a single V gene segment. In an earlier analysis of 587 of the donors, V segments were called functional above 56.7% productive rearrangements and were called segregating when the between-donor standard deviation exceeded 5%. To diagnose cytomegalovirus status from the catalog of TCR beta chain sequences, a statistical classification framework was built. A later analysis assigned V and J genes by comparing TCR nucleotide sequences with IMGT/GENE-DB human TR gene sequences. In a later analysis, CDR3 sequences and most-parsimonious VDJ recombination scenarios were assigned using the TCRdist pipeline. In a later analysis, every TCR beta chain was defined by the combination of its CDR3 amino acid sequence and its V-gene family, and reads without a unique V-gene family were dropped. A later analysis removed several hundred highly shared, low-generation-probability nucleotide sequences to deal with suspected cross-contamination and a sequencing artifact. In a later analysis, a clonal expansion index was calculated for each public chain from normalized within-repertoire ranks of inferred template counts. A later analysis computed generation probabilities with a VDJ recombination model fitted to out-of-frame rearrangements, and checked the results against IGoR. A later analysis scored TCR-TCR, TCR-HLA and TCR-CMV co-occurrence with hypergeometric tests, applying a repertoire-size bias correction to TCR pairs. In a later analysis, false discovery rates were estimated by permuting HLA or CMV assignments 20 times. In a later analysis, co-occurring TCRs were grouped using DBSCAN, and TCRdist sequence similarity was added for clustering within HLA-allele-positive subsets. Co-occurrence clustering excluded repertoires with fewer than 30,000 or more than 120,000 public chains, plus five with anomalous nucleotide sharing. In TCRdb, the immuneACCESS table is reduced to in-frame sequences with V and J assigned. These tables do not hold every clone; where another copy was compared, an unresolved V gene accounts for under half, and the others remain unexplained. For V, J and clone size, that table is used; D and trimming come from the DNA. The sample data list under 200,000 clones, and approximately 82% of these were observed just once. In total, the top ten clones hold about 7.7% of the sample.

This receptor was obtained from a woman aged 35 to 49 in good health and CMV-seropositive. The sample taken for sequencing was PBMCs. The chain links TRBV12-5 with TRBJ2-3; tentative D gene TRBD2, with 5 bases matching. The DNA sequence is TGTGCTAGTGGTTTCGGGGAAGATACGCAGTATTTT. Its protein product is CASGFGEDTQYF.